This T cell receptor (beta chain) was sequenced in a study of cytomegalovirus exposure and HLA in healthy donors. Study background: Among the approximately 400 genotyped donors, 70% to 90% were placed in the Caucasian-associated ancestry cluster. General observations from the study: Most sequenced TCRs were rare (though some public TCRs occurred in many donors).

As regards this clone: Its target is unknown.

60 Vbeta and 13 Jbeta primers were used in PCR. Clones were sequenced by immunoSEQ multiplex PCR, and TCRdb holds only the in-frame ones, with some missing. The table has 150,000 to 200,000 clones, around 85% seen once. The germline V gene encodes CDR1 MNHNS and CDR2 SASEGT. The ends were cut back, 8 bases at V and 1 base at J, with 15 bases in the middle. This CDR3 region has 14 residues. The chain couples TRBV6-1 to TRBJ2-7, with a possible D match to TRBD2 (5 bases). The receptor's source is a man aged 18-30 years in good health and CMV-seronegative. The sequencing input was PBMCs. The CDR3 coding sequence is TGTGCCAGCCATTCAAATCGGGGATCCTACGAGCAGTACTTC. It is translated as CASHSNRGSYEQYF.